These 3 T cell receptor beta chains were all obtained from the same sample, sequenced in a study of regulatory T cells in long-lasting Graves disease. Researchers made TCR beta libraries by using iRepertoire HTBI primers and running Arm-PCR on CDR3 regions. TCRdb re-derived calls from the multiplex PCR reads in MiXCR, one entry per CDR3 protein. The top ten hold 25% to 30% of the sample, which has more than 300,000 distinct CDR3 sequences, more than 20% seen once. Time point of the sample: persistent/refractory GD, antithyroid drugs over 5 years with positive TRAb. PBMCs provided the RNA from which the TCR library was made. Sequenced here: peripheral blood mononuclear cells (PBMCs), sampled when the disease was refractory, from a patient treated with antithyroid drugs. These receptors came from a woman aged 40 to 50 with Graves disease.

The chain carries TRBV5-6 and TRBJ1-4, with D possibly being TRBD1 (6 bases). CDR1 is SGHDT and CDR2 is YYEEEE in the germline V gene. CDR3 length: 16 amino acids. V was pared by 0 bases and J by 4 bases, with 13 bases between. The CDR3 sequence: CASSLERGLRNEKLFF. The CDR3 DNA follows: TGTGCCAGCAGCTTGGAGCGGGGGCTACGTAATGAAAAACTGTTTTTT.

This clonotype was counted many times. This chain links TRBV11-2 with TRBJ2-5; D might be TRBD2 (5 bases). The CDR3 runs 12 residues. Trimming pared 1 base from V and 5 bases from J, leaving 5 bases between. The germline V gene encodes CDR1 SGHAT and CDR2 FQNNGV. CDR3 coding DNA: TGTGCCAGCAGCTTAGCGGGGGAGACCCAGTACTTC. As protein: CASSLAGETQYF.

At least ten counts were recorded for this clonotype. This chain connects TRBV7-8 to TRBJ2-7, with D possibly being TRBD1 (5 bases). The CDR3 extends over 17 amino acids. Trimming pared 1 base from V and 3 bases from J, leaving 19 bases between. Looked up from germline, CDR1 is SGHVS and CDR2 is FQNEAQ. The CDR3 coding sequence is TGTGCCAGCAGCTTAGTTCCCCCGAAGCAAGGGGACTACGAGCAGTACTTC. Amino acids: CASSLVPPKQGDYEQYF.